This T cell receptor (beta chain) originates from a study of T cell responses to AZD1222 COVID-19 vaccine (dated by TCRdb to the early 2020s). For the study in its entirety: TCR sequencing covered approximately 230 trial participants: 200 to 220 given two doses of AZD1222 and approximately 26 given two doses of MenACWY control vaccine. Enrollment into the trials was organized by age into subgroups of 18-55, 56-69 and 70-plus years, and those subgroups contained roughly 140, 27 and 60 TCR-sequenced participants, respectively.

The time point label corresponds to: about 28 days (+/-7) after the second vaccine dose. Because spike-specific TCR depth and breadth did not differ between the two schedules, AZD1222 recipients who got a second dose at roughly 4 weeks were pooled with those who got a second dose at roughly 12 weeks. Samples from vaccinated people were obtained from the UK trials COV001 and COV002, which included a single-blind randomized controlled phase 2/3 trial of AZD1222 (ChAdOx1 nCoV-19) in healthy adults. For TCRbeta chain sequencing, PBMC samples were collected from trial participants at day 0 and at day 28 after the second dose. Based on the germline V gene, the CDR1 and CDR2 sequences are SGHDT and YYEEEE. Cut back by 7 bases and 1 base, the V and J ends lie 9 bases apart. Reading from cysteine to phenylalanine, the CDR3 counts 14 amino acids. The retained sequence is limited to the CDR3, 42 bases, with the frame set at the first base.

Points the paper makes about the study in general: Most participants were white British and females outnumbered males, and the authors suggested that clonal diversity may have been underestimated. After two AZD1222 doses, spike-specific TCR breadth and depth were significantly higher than at day 0 and than in MenACWY recipients. CD4 TCRs associated with the vaccine covered the entire spike protein, and the dominant responses were in regions 160-218 and 743-854. Reportedly, almost half of the unique spike-specific TCRs recognized epitopes lying outside the regions that are mutated in the B.1.351 and B.1.1.7 variants. The 56-69-year group was small, and its depth increase did not reach significance, likely because of low power. Because no samples from the day 14 peak response were available, repertoires could be characterized only after the peak T cell response. Conclusions about previously exposed vaccinees are limited, since just five or six AZD1222 recipients were seropositive for SARS-CoV-2 at baseline.

The CDR3 regions of human TCRbeta chains were analyzed by immunosequencing. Under the source paper's analysis protocol: Repertoire TCRs were matched against a reference library of SARS-CoV-2-specific TCRs generated with the MIRA antigen-specificity platform. Breadth was defined as the fraction of unique TCRs that were SARS-CoV-2-associated. Depth was defined as the fraction of total T cells that were SARS-CoV-2-associated. Using the MIRA data, each spike-specific TCR was assigned both to the spike region to which the TCR was reactive and to a CD4 or CD8 class. Log10-transformed breadth and depth values were compared by one-way ANOVA with Sidak's multiple comparisons tests. TCRdb retrieved this table from immuneACCESS and kept in-frame rearrangements only. Not all clones are present; in checked studies, unresolved V genes account for under half, and no reason is known for the remainder. The V and J calls and clone size are taken from that table; D and trimming were inferred from the DNA. The sample yields approximately 150,000 clones; roughly 86% were counted once. Jointly, the top ten make up over 4.5% of the sample.

A single count supports this clone. The antigen it binds to is not known. No base quality values were provided; no much bigger clone lies one nucleotide off. This receptor was obtained from an adult who received the AZD1222 COVID-19 vaccine. Sequencing used peripheral blood, obtained 28 days after the second AZD1222 dose. The chain is assembled from TRBV5-6 and TRBJ1-6, with an unclear D gene assignment. The CDR3 amino acid sequence is: CASYSGSYNSPLHF. Read as DNA, the sequence is TGTGCCAGCTATAGTGGGTCCTATAATTCACCCCTCCACTTT. The CDR3 plus the reference TRBV5-6 and TRBJ1-6 genes for the other parts give the full variable domain: DAGVTQSPTHLIKTRGQQVTLRCSPKSGHDTVSWYQQALGQGPQFIFQYYEEEERQRGNFPDRFSGHQFPNYSSELNVNALLLGDSALYLCASYSGSYNSPLHFGNGTRLTVT.